These 27 T cell receptor beta chains were sequenced from one sample in a study of blood T cell repertoires in COVID-19. Assay used: immunoSEQ multiplex PCR; TCRdb lists only in-frame clones, some missing. The profile shows 200,000 to 250,000 clones, more than 75% of them singletons. The sequenced material came from peripheral blood. These receptor sequences come from a woman in her 70s with active or convalescent COVID-19.

The chain couples TRBV7-9 to TRBJ2-7, with TRBD2 matching 7 bases. V lost 6 bases, J lost 2 bases, and 1 base stayed unmatched. This CDR3 spans 12 amino acids. Germline V gene lookup returns CDR1 SEHNR and CDR2 FQNEAQ (reference sequence). The CDR3 loop reads CASSGGAYEQYF. CDR3 sequence (DNA): TGTGCCAGCAGTGGGGGGGCCTACGAGCAGTACTTC.

The chain couples TRBV10-1 to TRBJ2-7; 7 bases agree with TRBD1. The CDR3 is 16 residues long. Unmatched junction bases numbered 12, after V lost 5 bases and J lost 2 bases. CDR1 WNHNN and CDR2 SYGVQD come from the germline V gene (reference sequence). Here the CDR3 reads CASSLDQTGMPYEQYF. The CDR3 DNA reads as TGCGCCAGCAGTCTAGACCAGACAGGGATGCCCTACGAGCAGTACTTC.

Here the CDR3 reads CASSSDRLGGYTF. The CDR3 nucleotides read TGTGCCAGCAGTTCCGACAGGCTAGGCGGCTACACCTTC. J is TRBJ1-2 and V is TRBV7-9; D perhaps matches TRBD1 (6 bases). The CDR3 is 13 amino acids. The germline V and J ends were trimmed by 6 bases and 8 bases, with 16 bases remaining between them. CDR1 and CDR2 from the germline V gene are SEHNR and FQNEAQ (reference sequence).

The chain links TRBV5-6 to TRBJ2-7; a weak D match, TRBD1 (6 bases). Germline CDR1 SGHDT, CDR2 YYEEEE. This CDR3 has 14 residues. The ends were cut back, 0 bases at V and 4 bases at J, with 11 bases in the middle. The CDR3 loop reads CASSLVGQSYEQYF. The CDR3 nucleotides read TGTGCCAGCAGCTTGGTGGGACAATCTTACGAGCAGTACTTC.

This chain joins TRBV7-9 and TRBJ1-5; 8 nucleotides align to TRBD1. The germline gives CDR1 SEHNR, CDR2 FQNEAQ (reference sequence). Unmatched junction bases numbered 7, after V lost 5 bases and J lost 7 bases. The CDR3 runs to 14 residues. CDR3 sequence: CASSADRGGQPQHF. The CDR3 DNA is TGTGCCAGCAGCGCAGACAGGGGAGGCCAGCCCCAGCATTTT. The variable domain in full, with the rest retrieved from reference TRBV7-9 and TRBJ1-5, is DTGVSQNPRHKITKRGQNVTFRCDPISEHNRLYWYRQTLGQGPEFLTYFQNEAQLEKSRLLSDRFSAERPKGSFSTLEIQRTEQGDSAMYLCASSADRGGQPQHFGDGTRLSIL.

The CDR3 coding sequence is TGCGCCAGCAGCCAAGATACAGGGGGTAATGAAAAACTGTTTTTT. Translating it yields CASSQDTGGNEKLFF. V gene TRBV4-3 combines with J gene TRBJ1-4; 8 bases are a match to TRBD1. This CDR3 spans 15 amino acids. V trimming: 0 bases; J trimming: 4 bases; junction bases outside the gene matches: 1. Per the germline V gene, CDR1 is LGHNA and CDR2 is YSLEER.

The chain is built from TRBV18 and TRBJ1-1, with TRBD1 identical over 12 bases. The germline V gene has CDR1 KGHSH and CDR2 LQKENI. This CDR3 has 14 residues. J gave up 7 bases and V 5 bases, and 5 bases lay outside the gene matches. The CDR3 is CASSLGQGADEAFF. The CDR3, as DNA: TGTGCCAGCTCATTGGGACAGGGGGCGGATGAAGCTTTCTTT.

The CDR3 DNA reads as TGCGCCAGCAGCCAATCTGCAGGGCAGGGCTACACCTTC. This codes for CASSQSAGQGYTF. The chain has TRBV4-3 and TRBJ1-2, with D perhaps TRBD1 (5 bases). The CDR3 is 13 amino acids. The V and J ends lost 2 bases and 8 bases respectively, with 12 bases between them. Per germline, CDR1 LGHNA and CDR2 YSLEER.

Concerning this clone itself: Germline and junction disagree at one end, which may indicate a read error. The gene calls are TRBV3-1 (or the pseudogene TRBV3-2) and TRBJ1-2, with TRBD1 matching over 9 bases. This CDR3 has 14 amino acids. Germline CDR1 is LGHDT and CDR2 is YNNKEL (reference sequence). The CDR3 nucleotides read TGTGCCAGCGGCCACCCGGGACAGGGATTTGGCTACACCTTC. Protein sequence: CASGHPGQGFGYTF.

The gene calls are TRBV24-1 and TRBJ1-2; 10 nucleotides line up with TRBD1. The germline V gene encodes CDR1 KGHDR and CDR2 SFDVKD. With 4 bases clipped from V and 2 bases from J, the junction kept 6 bases outside the gene matches. This CDR3 is built from 16 residues. CDR3 sequence (DNA): TGTGCCACCAGTGACTCTCCGGGACAGGGGAACTATGGCTACACCTTC. Translated, it gives CATSDSPGQGNYGYTF.

The chain has TRBV13 and TRBJ2-6; no definite D call. CDR1 and CDR2 (germline): PRHDT, FYEKMQ (reference sequence). The CDR3 runs to 16 residues. The germline V and J ends were trimmed by 1 base and 0 bases, with 7 bases remaining between them. The CDR3 here is CASSLAAVSGANVLTF. CDR3 in DNA: TGTGCCAGCAGCTTAGCTGCGGTCTCTGGGGCCAACGTCCTGACTTTC. Supplemented by reference TRBV13 and TRBJ2-6, the full variable domain reads AAGVIQSPRHLIKEKRETATLKCYPIPRHDTVYWYQQGPGQDPQFLISFYEKMQSDKGSIPDRFSAQQFSDYHSELNMSSLELGDSALYFCASSLAAVSGANVLTFGAGSRLTVL.

This clone was seen only once. The chain carries TRBV7-6 and TRBJ1-1; unclear D gene. The CDR3 is made up of 14 amino acids. The V gene's germline CDR1 is SGHVS and CDR2 FNYEAQ. V lost 4 bases and J 9 bases, leaving 18 bases between the germline ends. CDR3 bases: TGTGCCAGCAGCTCTTCTCCACAAGTCGCACAAGCTTTCTTT. Translation gives CASSSSPQVAQAFF.

This chain uses TRBV6-2 or TRBV6-3 with TRBJ2-4; 8 nucleotides match TRBD2. Unmatched junction bases numbered 9, after V lost 2 bases and J lost 9 bases. Germline V gives CDR1 MNHEY, CDR2 SVGEGT. The CDR3 runs 15 residues. CDR3 loop: CASSYGVPGTSIQYF. The CDR3, as DNA: TGTGCCAGCAGTTACGGGGTACCGGGGACTAGCATTCAGTACTTC.

The chain uses TRBV18 and TRBJ2-5, with a tentative D call TRBD1 (5 bases). Trimming cost V 0 bases and J 2 bases, with 7 bases left between them. The germline CDR1 and CDR2 sequences are KGHSH and LQKENI. This CDR3 has 14 amino acids. CDR3 DNA sequence: TGTGCCAGCTCACCACCCCCAGGGCAAGAGACCCAGTACTTC. The encoded protein is CASSPPPGQETQYF. Combining the CDR3 with reference TRBV18 and TRBJ2-5 gives the whole variable domain NAGVMQNPRHLVRRRGQEARLRCSPMKGHSHVYWYRQLPEEGLKFMVYLQKENIIDESGMPKERFSAEFPKEGPSILRIQQVVRGDSAAYFCASSPPPGQETQYFGPGTRLLVL.

CDR3 nucleotide sequence: TGTGCCAGCAGTACAGGGGTCAACACTGAAGCTTTCTTT. Translation: CASSTGVNTEAFF. The chain uses TRBV6-5 and TRBJ1-1; 7 nucleotides align to TRBD1. The germline CDR1 and CDR2 sequences are MNHEY and SVGAGI. This CDR3 is 13 amino acids long. V lost 5 bases and J lost 2; bases outside the gene matches: 2.

The rearrangement uses TRBV7-9 and TRBJ1-1; 7 positions match TRBD1. This CDR3 has 17 amino acids. V lost 1 base, J lost 5 bases, and 13 bases stayed unmatched. CDR1 SEHNR and CDR2 FQNEAQ come from the germline V gene (reference sequence). The CDR3 loop reads CASSLVTGVPGTTEAFF. The CDR3, as DNA: TGTGCCAGCAGCTTAGTCACAGGGGTTCCGGGGACGACTGAAGCTTTCTTT.

The V gene is TRBV5-1, the J gene TRBJ1-1, with 8 bases identical to TRBD1. The CDR3 length is 18 residues. The V gene end was trimmed by 2 bases and the J gene end by 2 bases; junction bases not matched to a gene: 14. CDR1 and CDR2 (germline): SGHRS, YFSETQ. The CDR3 DNA sequence: TGCGCCAGCAGCTTCAGGGGGCTAGGGTCTCGGGGTAACACTGAAGCTTTCTTT. This codes for CASSFRGLGSRGNTEAFF.

In this sample, this clone turned up once. The V and J genes are TRBV24-1 and TRBJ1-4; D gene ambiguous. The CDR3 contains 15 residues. V lost 2 bases and J 2 bases, leaving 8 bases between the germline ends. Germline CDR1 and CDR2: KGHDR and SFDVKD. The CDR3 sequence is CATSDSGLTNEKLFF. The CDR3 DNA is TGTGCCACCAGTGATTCGGGGTTGACTAATGAAAAACTGTTTTTT.

The J gene is TRBJ1-5, the V gene TRBV5-8; D might be TRBD1 (6 bases). The CDR3 is 14 amino acids. Germline loops: CDR1 SGHTS, CDR2 YDEGEE. Trimming pared 0 bases from V and 2 bases from J, leaving 6 bases between. CDR3 nucleotides: TGTGCCAGCAGCTTGGAGGGGGGCAATCAGCCCCAGCATTTT. This gives the protein CASSLEGGNQPQHF.

This rearrangement joins TRBV18 to TRBJ1-2; D gene ambiguous. CDR3 size: 15 residues. Germline V gene lookup returns CDR1 KGHSH and CDR2 LQKENI. With 0 bases removed from V and 4 bases from J, the gap between germline ends came to 12 bases. The CDR3 DNA follows: TGTGCCAGCTCACCACCTGGGCAGATTGCCTATGGCTACACCTTC. This sequence encodes CASSPPGQIAYGYTF.

The rearrangement joins TRBV12-3 or TRBV12-4 to TRBJ1-1, with 8 bases matching TRBD1. With 6 bases clipped from V and 1 base from J, the junction kept 1 base outside the gene matches. The CDR3 sequence is 13 residues long. In nucleotides, the CDR3 is TGTGCCAGCAGGGGACAGGCGAACACTGAAGCTTTCTTT. This codes for CASRGQANTEAFF.

This rearrangement joins TRBV2 to TRBJ1-2, with 7 nucleotides matching TRBD1. The CDR3 consists of 14 residues. Trimming removed 1 base from V and 4 bases from J; junction bases left unmatched: 3. CDR1 and CDR2 (germline): SNHLY, FYNNEI. Written as DNA, the CDR3 is TGTGCCAGCAGTGAAGAGGGGGCGGGCTATGGCTACACCTTC. Residues: CASSEEGAGYGYTF.

The chain recombines TRBV11-1 with TRBJ1-2, with 7 bases identical to TRBD1. Losses at the gene ends were 3 bases for V and 3 bases for J; bases not matched to a gene: 10. This CDR3 contains 16 residues. Germline values: CDR1 SGHAT, CDR2 FQDESV (reference sequence). In DNA form, the CDR3 reads TGTGCCAGCAGCTTGAGGGGGCCAGGGACGGACTATGGCTACACCTTC. It yields the protein CASSLRGPGTDYGYTF.

The rearrangement links TRBV5-4 to TRBJ1-1, with D hard to call. V was clipped by 4 bases and J by 5 bases, with 12 bases between them. This CDR3 region has 13 residues. Germline V gene data show CDR1 as SGHNT and CDR2 as YYREEE (reference sequence). Here the CDR3 DNA reads TGTGCCAGCAGCCTGGTGAGGGCTACTGAAGCTTTCTTT. It specifies CASSLVRATEAFF.

The genes are TRBV6-4 and TRBJ2-2; tentatively, D is TRBD2 (5 bases). Deletions cut 5 bases from V and 5 bases from J, with 15 bases between. The CDR3 spans 15 residues. Germline V CDR1 and CDR2: MRHNA, SNTAGT. In DNA, the CDR3 is TGTGCCAGCAGTATGGACTGGGGAAGGACCGGGGAGCTGTTTTTT. Translation gives CASSMDWGRTGELFF.

This clone was observed a handful of times. The chain carries TRBV7-9 and TRBJ1-6; perhaps TRBD1 as D (5 bases). Per germline, CDR1 SEHNR and CDR2 FQNEAQ (reference sequence). This CDR3 has 16 amino acids. V dropped 4 bases and J dropped 6 bases, with 16 bases sitting between them. The chain's CDR3 is CASSYTGALGNSPLHF. The DNA for the CDR3 is TGTGCCAGCAGCTACACAGGCGCCCTGGGTAATTCACCCCTCCACTTT.

V is TRBV21-1 and J is TRBJ1-4; the table's TRBD1 call for D was not verified on the DNA. TRBV21-1 is a recognized pseudogene. This CDR3 has 15 residues. The CDR3 nucleotides are TGTGCCAGCAGCACTTCCGGGACAGGGGTTGGAAAACTGTTTTTT. It yields the protein CASSTSGTGVGKLFF.